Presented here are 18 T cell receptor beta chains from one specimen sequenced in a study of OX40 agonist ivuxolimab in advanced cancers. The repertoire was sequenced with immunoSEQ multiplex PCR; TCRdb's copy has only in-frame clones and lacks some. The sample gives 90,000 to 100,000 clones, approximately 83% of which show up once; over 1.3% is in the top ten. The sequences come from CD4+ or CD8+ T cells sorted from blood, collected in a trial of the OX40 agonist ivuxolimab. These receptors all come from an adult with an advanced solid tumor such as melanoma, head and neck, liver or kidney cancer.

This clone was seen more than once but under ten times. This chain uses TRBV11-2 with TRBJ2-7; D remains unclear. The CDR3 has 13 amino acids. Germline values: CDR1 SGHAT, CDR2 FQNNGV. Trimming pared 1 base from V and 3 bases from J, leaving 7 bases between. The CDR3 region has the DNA TGTGCCAGCAGCTTAGGTGGGCGCTACGAGCAGTACTTC. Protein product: CASSLGGRYEQYF.

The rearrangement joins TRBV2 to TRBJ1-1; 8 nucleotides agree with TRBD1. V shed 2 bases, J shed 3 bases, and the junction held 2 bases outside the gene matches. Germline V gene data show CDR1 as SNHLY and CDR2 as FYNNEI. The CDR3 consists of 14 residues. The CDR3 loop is CASSEQGAHTEAFF. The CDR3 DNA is TGTGCCAGCAGTGAACAGGGGGCGCACACTGAAGCTTTCTTT. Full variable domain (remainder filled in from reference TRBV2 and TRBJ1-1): EPEVTQTPSHQVTQMGQEVILRCVPISNHLYFYWYRQILGQKVEFLVSFYNNEISEKSEIFDDQFSVERPDGSNFTLKIRSTKLEDSAMYFCASSEQGAHTEAFFGQGTRLTVV.

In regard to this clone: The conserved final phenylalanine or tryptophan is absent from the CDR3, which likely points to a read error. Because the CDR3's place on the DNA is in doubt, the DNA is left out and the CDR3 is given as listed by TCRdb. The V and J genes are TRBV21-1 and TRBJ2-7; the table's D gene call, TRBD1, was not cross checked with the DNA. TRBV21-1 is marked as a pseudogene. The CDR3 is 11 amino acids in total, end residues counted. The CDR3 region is CASSSWGQGYR.

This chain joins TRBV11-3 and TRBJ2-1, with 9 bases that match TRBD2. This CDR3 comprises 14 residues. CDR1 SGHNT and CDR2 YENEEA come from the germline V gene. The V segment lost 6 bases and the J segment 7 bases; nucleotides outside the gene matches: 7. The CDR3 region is CASSRAGGQNEQFF. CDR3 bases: TGTGCCAGCAGTCGAGCGGGAGGTCAGAATGAGCAGTTCTTC.

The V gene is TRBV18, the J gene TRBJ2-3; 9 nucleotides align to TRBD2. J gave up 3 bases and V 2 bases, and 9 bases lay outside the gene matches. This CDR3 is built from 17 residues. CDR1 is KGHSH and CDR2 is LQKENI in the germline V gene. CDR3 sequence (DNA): TGTGCCAGCTCACCATCCCTTAGCGGGAGTACAACAGATACGCAGTATTTT. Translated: CASSPSLSGSTTDTQYF.

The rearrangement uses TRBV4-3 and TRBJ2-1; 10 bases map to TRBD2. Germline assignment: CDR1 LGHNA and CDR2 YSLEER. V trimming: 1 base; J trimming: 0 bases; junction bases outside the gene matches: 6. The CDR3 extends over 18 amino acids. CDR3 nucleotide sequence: TGCGCCAGCAGCCAAGGGCTAGCGGGGGTTAGCTCCTACAATGAGCAGTTCTTC. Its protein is CASSQGLAGVSSYNEQFF.

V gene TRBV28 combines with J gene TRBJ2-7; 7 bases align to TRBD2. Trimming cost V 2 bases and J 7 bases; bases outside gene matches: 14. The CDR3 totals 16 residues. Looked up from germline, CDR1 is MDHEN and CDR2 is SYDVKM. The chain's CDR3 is CASSLAGLGPRGEQYF. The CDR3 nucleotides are TGTGCCAGCAGTTTAGCCGGACTAGGGCCGCGGGGGGAGCAGTACTTC.

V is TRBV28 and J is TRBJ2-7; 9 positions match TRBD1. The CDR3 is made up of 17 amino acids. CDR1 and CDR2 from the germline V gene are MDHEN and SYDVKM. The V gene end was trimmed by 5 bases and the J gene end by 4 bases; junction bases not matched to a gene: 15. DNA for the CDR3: TGTGCCAGCAGTGATCTTCGAGGACAGGGGTGGGAATACGAGCAGTACTTC. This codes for CASSDLRGQGWEYEQYF.

The CDR3 sequence is CASSVGVGSEKLFF. The CDR3 DNA reads as TGTGCCAGCAGCGTAGGTGTAGGGAGTGAAAAACTGTTTTTT. V usage is TRBV9 and J usage is TRBJ1-4; D uncertain. Germline-derived CDR1 and CDR2 are SGDLS and YYNGEE. The germline V and J ends were trimmed by 0 bases and 7 bases, with 10 bases remaining between them. This CDR3 has 14 residues. Filled out from reference TRBV9 and TRBJ1-4, the complete variable domain reads DSGVTQTPKHLITATGQRVTLRCSPRSGDLSVYWYQQSLDQGLQFLIQYYNGEERAKGNILERFSAQQFPDLHSELNLSSLELGDSALYFCASSVGVGSEKLFFGSGTQLSVL.

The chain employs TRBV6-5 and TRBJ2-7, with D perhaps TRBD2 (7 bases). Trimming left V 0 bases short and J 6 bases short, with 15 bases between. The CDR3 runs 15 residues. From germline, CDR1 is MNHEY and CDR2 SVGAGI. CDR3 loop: CASSYSSGRGVEQYF. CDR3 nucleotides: TGTGCCAGCAGTTACTCGTCGGGGAGGGGGGTCGAGCAGTACTTC.

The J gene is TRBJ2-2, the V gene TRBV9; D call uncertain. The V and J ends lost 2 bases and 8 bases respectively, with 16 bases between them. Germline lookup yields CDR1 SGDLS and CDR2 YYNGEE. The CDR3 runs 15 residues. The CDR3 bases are TGTGCCAGCAGCGTTCTCCCCGAAGGGATGGGGGAGCTGTTTTTT. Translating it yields CASSVLPEGMGELFF. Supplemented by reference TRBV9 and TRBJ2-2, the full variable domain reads DSGVTQTPKHLITATGQRVTLRCSPRSGDLSVYWYQQSLDQGLQFLIQYYNGEERAKGNILERFSAQQFPDLHSELNLSSLELGDSALYFCASSVLPEGMGELFFGEGSRLTVL.

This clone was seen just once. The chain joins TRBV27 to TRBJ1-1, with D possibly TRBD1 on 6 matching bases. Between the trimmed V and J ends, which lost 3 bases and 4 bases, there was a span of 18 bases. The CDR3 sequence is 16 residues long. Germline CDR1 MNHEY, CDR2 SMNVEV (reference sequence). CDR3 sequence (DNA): TGTGCCAGCAGTTTTGTCGGGCGTGGGGGCAGCACTGAAGCTTTCTTT. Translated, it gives CASSFVGRGGSTEAFF.

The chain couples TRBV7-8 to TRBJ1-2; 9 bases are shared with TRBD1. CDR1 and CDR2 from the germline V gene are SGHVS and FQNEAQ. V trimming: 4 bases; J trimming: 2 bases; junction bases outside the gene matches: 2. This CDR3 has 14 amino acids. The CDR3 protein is CASSSTGGNYGYTF. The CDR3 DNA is TGTGCCAGCAGCTCCACAGGGGGCAACTATGGCTACACCTTC. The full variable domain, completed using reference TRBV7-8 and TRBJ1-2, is GAGVSQSPRYKVAKRGQDVALRCDPISGHVSLFWYQQALGQGPEFLTYFQNEAQLDKSGLPSDRFFAERPEGSVSTLKIQRTQQEDSAVYLCASSSTGGNYGYTFGSGTRLTVV.

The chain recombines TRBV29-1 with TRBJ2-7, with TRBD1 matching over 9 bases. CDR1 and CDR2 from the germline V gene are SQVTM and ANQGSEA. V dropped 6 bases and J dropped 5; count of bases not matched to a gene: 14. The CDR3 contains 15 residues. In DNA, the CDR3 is TGCAGCGTCAACAGGGGGCAAGGACCTTTAAACGAGCAGTACTTC. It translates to CSVNRGQGPLNEQYF.

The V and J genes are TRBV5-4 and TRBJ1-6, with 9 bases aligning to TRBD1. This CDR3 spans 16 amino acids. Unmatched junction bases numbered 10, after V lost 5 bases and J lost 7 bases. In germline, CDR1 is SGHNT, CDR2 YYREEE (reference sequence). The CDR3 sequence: CASRPGTGTSNSPLHF. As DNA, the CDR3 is TGTGCCAGCAGACCCGGGACAGGGACATCCAATTCACCCCTCCACTTT.

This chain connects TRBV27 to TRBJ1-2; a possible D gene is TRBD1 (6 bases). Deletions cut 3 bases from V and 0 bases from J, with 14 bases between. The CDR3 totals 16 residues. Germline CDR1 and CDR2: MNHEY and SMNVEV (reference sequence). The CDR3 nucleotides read TGTGCCAGCAGTTTGACAGGAATAGAAGCTAACTATGGCTACACCTTC. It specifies CASSLTGIEANYGYTF.

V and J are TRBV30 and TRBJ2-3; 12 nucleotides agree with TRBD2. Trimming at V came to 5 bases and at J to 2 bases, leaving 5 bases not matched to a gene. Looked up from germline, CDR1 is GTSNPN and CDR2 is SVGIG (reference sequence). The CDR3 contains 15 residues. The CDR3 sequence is CAWGGLAGNTDTQYF. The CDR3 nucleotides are TGTGCCTGGGGCGGACTAGCGGGGAACACAGATACGCAGTATTTT.

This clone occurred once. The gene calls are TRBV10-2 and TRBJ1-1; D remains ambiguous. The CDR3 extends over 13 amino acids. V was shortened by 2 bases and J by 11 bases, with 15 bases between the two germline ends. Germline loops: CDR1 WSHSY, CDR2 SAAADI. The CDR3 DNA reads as TGCGCCAGCAGTGAGGTCGGGGTCAGCGTGGCTTTCTTT. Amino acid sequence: CASSEVGVSVAFF.